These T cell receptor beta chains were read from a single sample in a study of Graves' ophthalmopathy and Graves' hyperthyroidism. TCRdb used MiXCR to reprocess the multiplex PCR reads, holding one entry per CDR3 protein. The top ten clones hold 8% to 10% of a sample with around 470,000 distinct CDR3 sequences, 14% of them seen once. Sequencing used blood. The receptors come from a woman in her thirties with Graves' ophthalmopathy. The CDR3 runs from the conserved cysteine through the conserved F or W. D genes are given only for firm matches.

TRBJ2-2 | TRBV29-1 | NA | CSVGGPIKGELFF
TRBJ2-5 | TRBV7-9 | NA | CASRGETQYF
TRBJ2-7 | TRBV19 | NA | CASSPSDSAEQYF
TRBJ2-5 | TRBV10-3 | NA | CAISEVSGQETQYF
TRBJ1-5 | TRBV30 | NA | CAWNRGQNQPQHF
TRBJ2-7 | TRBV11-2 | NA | CAGSLEYRANEQYF
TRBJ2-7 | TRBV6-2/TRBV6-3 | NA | CASRESGMSSYEQYF
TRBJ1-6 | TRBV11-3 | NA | CASSGGGSSYNSPLHF
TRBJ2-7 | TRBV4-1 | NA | CASSQGAILRSYEQYF
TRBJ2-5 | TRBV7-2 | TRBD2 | CASSRSGRWETQYF
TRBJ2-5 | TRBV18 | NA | CASSPPRRLQETQYF
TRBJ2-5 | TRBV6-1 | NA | CASAPGGGEETQYF
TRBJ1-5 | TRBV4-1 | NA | CASSQLSSNQPQHF
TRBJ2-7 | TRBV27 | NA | CASSLGQPLVEQYF
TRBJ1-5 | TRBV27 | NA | CASSLLGTQPQHF
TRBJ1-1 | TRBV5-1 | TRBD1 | CASSTRTGNTEAFF
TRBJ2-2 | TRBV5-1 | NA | CASSLVPGANTGELSF
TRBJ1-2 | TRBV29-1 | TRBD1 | CSVDRDRVHQAGGYTF
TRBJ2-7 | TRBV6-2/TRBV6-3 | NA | CASSYAGTYEQYF
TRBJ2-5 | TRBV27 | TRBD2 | CASSNIAGVYQETQYF
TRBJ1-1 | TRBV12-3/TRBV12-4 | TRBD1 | CASRYAGTGRTEAFF
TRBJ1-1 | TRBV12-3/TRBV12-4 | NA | CASSSSWTEAFF
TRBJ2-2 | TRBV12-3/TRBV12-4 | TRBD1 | CASVDRVNTGELFF
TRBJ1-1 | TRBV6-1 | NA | CASSETGRTTEAFF
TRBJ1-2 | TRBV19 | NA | CASGIRRRDHGYTF
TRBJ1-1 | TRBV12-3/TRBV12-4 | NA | CASSFSSGNTEAFF
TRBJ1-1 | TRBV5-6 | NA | CASSLETGRNTEAFF
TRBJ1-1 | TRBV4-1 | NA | CASRRPGQTTTEAFF
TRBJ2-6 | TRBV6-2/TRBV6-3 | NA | CASAQANVLTF
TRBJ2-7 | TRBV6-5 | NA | CASSYRGEYEQYF
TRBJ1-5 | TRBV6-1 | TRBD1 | CASSHRDRGRGNQPQHF
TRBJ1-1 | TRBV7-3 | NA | CASSLWGAGAEAFF
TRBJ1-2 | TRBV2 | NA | CASSATPRNYGYTF
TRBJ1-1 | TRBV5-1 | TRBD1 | CASSYLTGQGATFF
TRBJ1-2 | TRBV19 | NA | CASTDRPGASNYGYTF
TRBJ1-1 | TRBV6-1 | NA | CASSEGGTEAFF
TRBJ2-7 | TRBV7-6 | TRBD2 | CASSLGGGAHEQYF
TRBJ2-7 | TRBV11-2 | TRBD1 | CASSFFGQGLSDEQYF
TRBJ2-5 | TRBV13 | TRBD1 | CASSDRGTETQYF
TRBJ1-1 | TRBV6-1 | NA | CASSKDPQRTAFF
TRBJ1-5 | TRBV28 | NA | CASSLRGSTVWDNQPQHF
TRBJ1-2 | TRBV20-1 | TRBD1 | CSARDRWRTGDGYTF
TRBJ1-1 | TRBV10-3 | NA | CAIRKNTEAFF
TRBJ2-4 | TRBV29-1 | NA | CSAKGVTKNIQYF
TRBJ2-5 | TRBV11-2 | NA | CASSLALYAQYF
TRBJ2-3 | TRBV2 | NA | CASKDRSTDTQYF
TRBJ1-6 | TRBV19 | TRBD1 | CASGQGNSHLHF
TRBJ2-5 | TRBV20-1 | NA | CSATTQEVGETQYF
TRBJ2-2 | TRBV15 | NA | CATSRAGDTGELFF
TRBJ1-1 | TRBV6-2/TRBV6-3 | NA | CASSGTVIEAFF
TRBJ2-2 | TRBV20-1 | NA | CSARETPDRVTTGELFF
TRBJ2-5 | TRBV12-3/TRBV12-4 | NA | CASSPGLGHGETKYF
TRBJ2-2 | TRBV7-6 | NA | CASSSSTWAGTGELFF
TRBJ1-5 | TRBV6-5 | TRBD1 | CASIPPGGIGNQPQHF
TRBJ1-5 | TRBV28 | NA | CASSLSGSPGGPGEPQHF
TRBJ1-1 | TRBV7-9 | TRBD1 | CASSPGQGFDEAFF
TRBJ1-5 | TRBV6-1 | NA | CASNLSPSNQPQHF
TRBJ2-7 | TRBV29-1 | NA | CSPGESLNSGQYF
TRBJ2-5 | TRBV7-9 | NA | CASGQTTGHQETQYF